The 19 T cell receptor beta chains below were found in one sample sequenced in a study of blood T cell repertoires in COVID-19. Sequencing used immunoSEQ multiplex PCR; TCRdb keeps in-frame clones, though not all of them. The data contain under 250,000 clones, less than 90% of them singletons. Sequencing was carried out using peripheral blood. Receptors originate from a woman in her sixties or seventies with active or convalescent COVID-19.

The V gene is TRBV7-3, the J gene TRBJ2-7, with a possible D match to TRBD2 (6 bases). Germline assignment: CDR1 SGHTA and CDR2 FQGTGA. Trimming pared 3 bases from V and 5 bases from J, leaving 11 bases between. The CDR3 has 13 amino acids. In DNA, the CDR3 is TGTGCCAGCAGCTTTGAGAGGGAGGACGAGCAGTACTTC. Translating it yields CASSFEREDEQYF. The complete variable domain, with remaining parts taken from reference TRBV7-3 and TRBJ2-7, reads GAGVSQTPSNKVTEKGKYVELRCDPISGHTALYWYRQSLGQGPEFLIYFQGTGAADDSGLPNDRFFAVRPEGSVSTLKIQRTERGDSAVYLCASSFEREDEQYFGPGTRLTVT.

The chain joins TRBV30 to TRBJ2-5; 9 nucleotides agree with TRBD2. V shed 4 bases, J shed 5 bases, and the junction held 8 bases outside the gene matches. The germline gives CDR1 GTSNPN, CDR2 SVGIG (reference sequence). The CDR3 covers 14 residues. In DNA form, the CDR3 reads TGTGCCTGGAAAGGTAGCGGGGGATCCGAGACCCAGTACTTC. Its translation is CAWKGSGGSETQYF.

The V and J genes are TRBV12-3 or TRBV12-4 and TRBJ1-6, with 7 bases fitting TRBD1. After removal of 8 bases from V and 8 bases from J, the junction contained 6 bases not matched to a gene. CDR3 length: 13 residues. DNA of the CDR3: TGTGCCAGCGCTACAGGGGTTGATTCACCCCTCCACTTT. This sequence encodes CASATGVDSPLHF.

CDR3 sequence: CAWSVRPPLHF. CDR3 in DNA: TGTGCCTGGAGTGTGCGGCCGCCCCTCCACTTT. The chain joins TRBV30 to TRBJ1-6; D gene uncertain. The CDR3 totals 11 residues. CDR1 is GTSNPN and CDR2 is SVGIG in the germline V gene (reference sequence). V lost 0 bases, J lost 13 bases, and 7 bases lay in between.

The chain has TRBV7-2 and TRBJ1-2, with unresolved D. CDR3 size: 14 residues. V gave up 3 bases and J gave up 8 bases, with 16 bases separating them. Per the germline V gene, CDR1 is SGHTA and CDR2 is FQGNSA. The CDR3 sequence: CASSFRTPREGYTF. DNA of the CDR3: TGTGCCAGCAGCTTTAGGACTCCCCGGGAGGGCTACACCTTC.

In its sample, this clone was seen a few times. V is TRBV29-1 and J is TRBJ1-1; D gene unclear. CDR1 is SQVTM, CDR2 ANQGSEA, per germline. The V end lost 6 bases, the J end lost 1 base, and 12 bases lay between the germline ends. This CDR3 has 13 amino acids. This CDR3 reads CSVPPGENTEAFF. CDR3 DNA sequence: TGCAGCGTCCCACCGGGAGAGAACACTGAAGCTTTCTTT.

The J gene is TRBJ2-7, the V gene TRBV18; D ambiguous. The CDR3 extends over 14 amino acids. Per the germline V gene, CDR1 is KGHSH and CDR2 is LQKENI. The germline V and J ends were trimmed by 0 bases and 2 bases, with 8 bases remaining between them. CDR3 sequence (DNA): TGTGCCAGCTCACCACCCGGCAGGCCCTACGAGCAGTACTTC. The encoded protein is CASSPPGRPYEQYF.

The chain recombines TRBV5-1 with TRBJ1-2; no firm D call. Germline CDR1 reads SGHRS; CDR2 reads YFSETQ. This CDR3 comprises 15 residues. V lost 0 bases and J 7 bases, leaving 16 bases between the germline ends. For the CDR3, the DNA is TGCGCCAGCAGCTTGGACGGGAGCAGTGGCTCTGGCTACACCTTC. It encodes CASSLDGSSGSGYTF.

The chain recombines TRBV19 with TRBJ2-6, with a weak D call TRBD1 (6 bases). Trimming shortened V by 7 bases and J by 4 bases, and 14 bases separated the two germline ends. Germline CDR1 and CDR2: LNHDA and SQIVND (reference sequence). This CDR3 region has 15 residues. CDR3 amino acids: CASNDRYSGANVLTF. The CDR3 DNA is TGTGCCAGTAATGACAGGTACTCGGGGGCCAACGTCCTGACTTTC.

The V call is TRBV11-3, the J call TRBJ2-7, with TRBD1 identical over 9 bases. Per the germline V gene, CDR1 is SGHNT and CDR2 is YENEEA. The CDR3 runs to 17 residues. Germline trimming cut 5 bases from V and 3 bases from J; bases unmatched to any gene: 14. Here the CDR3 DNA reads TGTGCCAGCAGCCCGGGACAGGGAAAGGGCCAGTTCTACGAGCAGTACTTC. This gives the protein CASSPGQGKGQFYEQYF. Looking up the rest from reference TRBV11-3 and TRBJ2-7 gives the full variable domain: EAGVVQSPRYKIIEKKQPVAFWCNPISGHNTLYWYLQNLGQGPELLIRYENEEAVDDSQLPKDRFSAERLKGVDSTLKIQPAELGDSAVYLCASSPGQGKGQFYEQYFGPGTRLTVT.

The J gene is TRBJ1-3, the V gene TRBV3-1 (or the pseudogene TRBV3-2); 7 nucleotides agree with TRBD1. Germline CDR1 reads LGHDT; CDR2 reads YNNKEL (reference sequence). CDR3 length: 17 amino acids. V lost 4 bases and J lost 1; bases outside the gene matches: 10. The CDR3 protein is CASSLHPTGQSGNTIYF. The DNA for the CDR3 is TGTGCCAGCAGCCTCCACCCGACAGGGCAATCTGGAAACACCATATATTTT.

The chain links TRBV28 to TRBJ2-7; D is perhaps TRBD1 (5 bases). Trimming took off 8 bases at V and 5 bases at J, with 25 bases between the two ends. CDR3 length equals 16 residues. Germline CDR1 MDHEN, CDR2 SYDVKM. CDR3 DNA: TGTGCCAGCTCGGGTGGTGGCCTGGGGCAATTCCACGAGCAGTACTTC. It translates to CASSGGGLGQFHEQYF.

This sequence joins TRBV19 and TRBJ1-2; 9 bases map to TRBD1. The CDR3 is 15 amino acids. Per germline, CDR1 LNHDA and CDR2 SQIVND (reference sequence). V shed 7 bases, J shed 3 bases, and the junction held 9 bases outside the gene matches. The CDR3 region is CASTDEGQGHYGYTF. The CDR3 DNA is TGTGCCAGTACCGATGAGGGACAGGGACACTATGGCTACACCTTC.

The rearrangement links TRBV3-1 (or the pseudogene TRBV3-2) to TRBJ2-7; perhaps TRBD1 as D (6 bases). Germline values: CDR1 LGHDT, CDR2 YNNKEL (reference sequence). Trimming removed 3 bases at V and 6 bases at J, with 21 bases between. The CDR3 loop spans 16 amino acids. The CDR3 loop is CASSHYTGKPVGEQYF. In DNA, the CDR3 is TGTGCCAGCAGCCATTATACAGGGAAACCTGTGGGCGAGCAGTACTTC.

This clone occurred a few times. The chain links TRBV4-2 to TRBJ2-7; the match to TRBD2 covers 9 bases. CDR3 size: 16 residues. Germline CDR1 and CDR2: LGHNA and YNFKEQ. With 0 bases clipped from V and 4 bases from J, the junction kept 7 bases outside the gene matches. The CDR3 bases are TGTGCCAGCAGCCAAGATTGGGGTAGCGGGGGTTACGAGCAGTACTTC. It is translated as CASSQDWGSGGYEQYF.

The table lists this clone with a count of one. J is TRBJ1-1 and V is TRBV20-1; D may be TRBD1 (5 bases). V lost 5 bases, J lost 5 bases, and 9 bases lay in between. Germline CDR1 DFQATT, CDR2 SNEGSKA (reference sequence). The CDR3 sequence is 11 residues long. The CDR3 nucleotides are TGCAGTGCTGGCAGGGAAACTGAAGCTTTCTTT. Amino acids: CSAGRETEAFF.

The V call is TRBV3-1 (or the pseudogene TRBV3-2), the J call TRBJ1-1; no firm D call. This CDR3 comprises 13 residues. CDR1 and CDR2 from the germline V gene are LGHDT and YNNKEL (reference sequence). The V end was cut by 6 bases, the J end by 1 base, with 9 bases between. Here the CDR3 DNA reads TGTGCCAGCAGTCTAATAGAGAACACTGAAGCTTTCTTT. This gives the protein CASSLIENTEAFF.

The genes are TRBV5-1 and TRBJ2-1; possible D gene TRBD2, 6 bases. The CDR3 is 15 amino acids. Trimming pared 0 bases from V and 2 bases from J, leaving 9 bases between. The germline gives CDR1 SGHRS, CDR2 YFSETQ. DNA of the CDR3: TGCGCCAGCAGCTTGGCGTGGGAGGCCTACAATGAGCAGTTCTTC. It codes for CASSLAWEAYNEQFF.

The chain couples TRBV6-5 to TRBJ2-5; 7 nucleotides line up with TRBD1. The V gene end was trimmed by 6 bases and the J gene end by 2 bases; junction bases not matched to a gene: 6. This CDR3 is 14 amino acids long. CDR1 and CDR2 (germline): MNHEY, SVGAGI. CDR3 sequence reads: CASRSGTVQETQYF. In DNA form, the CDR3 reads TGTGCCAGCAGGTCCGGGACAGTACAAGAGACCCAGTACTTC.